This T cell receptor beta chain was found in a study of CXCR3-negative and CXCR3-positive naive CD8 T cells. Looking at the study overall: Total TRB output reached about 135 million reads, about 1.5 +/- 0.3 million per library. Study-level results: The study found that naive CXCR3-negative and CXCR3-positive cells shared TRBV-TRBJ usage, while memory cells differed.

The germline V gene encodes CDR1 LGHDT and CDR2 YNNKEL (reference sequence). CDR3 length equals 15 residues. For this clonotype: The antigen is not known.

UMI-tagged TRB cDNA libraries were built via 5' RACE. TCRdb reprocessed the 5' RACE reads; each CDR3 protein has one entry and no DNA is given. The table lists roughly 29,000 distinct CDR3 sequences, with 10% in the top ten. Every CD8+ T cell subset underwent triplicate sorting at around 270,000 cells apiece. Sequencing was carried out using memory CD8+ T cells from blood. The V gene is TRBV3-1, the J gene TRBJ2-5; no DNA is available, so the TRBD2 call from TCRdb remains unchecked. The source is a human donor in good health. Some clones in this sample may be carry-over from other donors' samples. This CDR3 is CASSARTSVQETQYF.